This entry describes one T cell receptor beta chain. Its antigen is not known. The table came from immunoSEQ multiplex PCR; TCRdb's copy has only in-frame clones and leaves some out. Of 60,000 to 65,000 clones listed, around 52% are singletons. The data stem from a study of cytotoxic CD8 clonotypes in ibrutinib-treated CLL. Background on the study: Among the patients, roughly ten presented as relapsed/refractory and about 15 as treatment-naive; 17 to 18 showed unmutated IGHV.

This CDR3 contains 15 residues. Between the trimmed V and J ends, which lost 5 bases and 4 bases, there was a span of 17 bases. Germline lookup yields CDR1 LGHNT and CDR2 FRNRAP. General study results and limits: Clonality increased at ibrutinib response, then returned toward baseline at progression.

The chain recombines TRBV12-5 with TRBJ2-5; D is tentatively TRBD1 or TRBD2 (5 bases each). The specimen was PBMCs, collected after 12 months of ibrutinib treatment. The receptor comes from a human donor with chronic lymphocytic leukemia. CDR3 nucleotide sequence: TGTGCTAGTGGTCCAGGGACGTCCCCGGGAGAGACCCAGTACTTC. This encodes CASGPGTSPGETQYF.